This T cell receptor beta chain was sequenced for a study of sequential checkpoint blockade in melanoma. At the level of the study: TCRβ was sequenced from DNA of 91 pretreatment tumors. Under 25 patients had matched tumor biopsies before treatment and at week 13 after nivolumab or ipilimumab alone. Whole-study findings and limits: Rising tumor T-cell fraction and clonality meant about 30 times likelier benefit.

Repertoires were generated with immunoSEQ multiplex PCR, while TCRdb's copy carries only in-frame clones and drops some. Counted here are under 3,500 clones, around a sixth occurring once; the ten biggest clones make up about 24%. Treatment of the sample: randomized to nivolumab then ipilimumab (arm A) or the reverse (arm B). None of the patients previously received DNA-damaging chemotherapy. On this clone: Antigen: not known.

The CDR3 covers 13 residues. Germline V lookup: CDR1 SGDLS, CDR2 YYNGEE. Deletions cut 2 bases from V and 4 bases from J, with 8 bases between. The sequencing used tumor tissue (inferred from file names), collected from a patient given nivolumab and ipilimumab in sequence. The sequence came from a human donor with melanoma. V and J are TRBV9 and TRBJ2-3; D might be TRBD2 (5 bases). The CDR3 nucleotides are TGTGCCAGCAGCGTCGGGGAATCAGATACGCAGTATTTT. Its translation: CASSVGESDTQYF. Together with reference TRBV9 and TRBJ2-3, the CDR3 gives the full variable domain: DSGVTQTPKHLITATGQRVTLRCSPRSGDLSVYWYQQSLDQGLQFLIQYYNGEERAKGNILERFSAQQFPDLHSELNLSSLELGDSALYFCASSVGESDTQYFGPGTRLTVL.